These 19 T cell receptor beta chains share one sample of origin, sequenced in a study of blood T cell repertoires in COVID-19. The method was immunoSEQ multiplex PCR; TCRdb's version includes in-frame clones alone and lacks a portion of them. Of 150,000 to 200,000 clones in the sample, about 90% were seen once. Sequencing was done on a sample of peripheral blood. The receptor set was obtained from a man aged 65-85 years with active or convalescent COVID-19.

The chain is built from TRBV5-5 and TRBJ1-6, with D unclear. Trimming stripped 0 bases from V and 13 bases from J, with 5 bases between. Germline loops: CDR1 SGHKS, CDR2 YYEKEE (reference sequence). CDR3 length equals 11 residues. The CDR3 DNA reads as TGTGCCAGCAGCTTGGGGGCGCCCCTCCACTTT. Translated: CASSLGAPLHF.

The chain carries TRBV28 and TRBJ2-7, with 12 bases identical to TRBD2. Germline loops: CDR1 MDHEN, CDR2 SYDVKM. The CDR3 sequence is 15 residues long. V trimming: 6 bases; J trimming: 1 base; junction bases outside the gene matches: 4. The DNA for the CDR3 is TGTGCCAGCAGCCTAGCGGGAGGGCCATCCTACGAGCAGTACTTC. Translating it yields CASSLAGGPSYEQYF.

This clone was counted a few times. The rearrangement joins TRBV3-1 (or the pseudogene TRBV3-2) to TRBJ2-3, with D hard to call. The germline V gene has CDR1 LGHDT and CDR2 YNNKEL (reference sequence). V was cut by 1 base and J by 2 bases, with 4 bases left in between. The CDR3 covers 13 residues. CDR3 DNA: TGTGCCAGCAGCCAAGCTTTCACAGATACGCAGTATTTT. This translates into CASSQAFTDTQYF.

V and J are TRBV5-8 and TRBJ2-5, with 9 positions matching TRBD1. V was clipped by 4 bases and J by 3 bases; unmatched bases: 10. In germline, CDR1 is SGHTS, CDR2 YDEGEE. There are 16 residues in the CDR3. CDR3 in amino acids: CASSTGQGQAEETQYF. The CDR3 bases are TGTGCCAGCAGCACGGGACAGGGCCAAGCGGAAGAGACCCAGTACTTC.

The CDR3 here is CASSLSRLNEQYF. As DNA, the CDR3 is TGTGCCAGCAGCTTATCCAGGCTAAACGAGCAGTACTTC. This chain connects TRBV11-3 to TRBJ2-7, with D hard to call. V lost 2 bases to trimming and J lost 5 bases, with 10 bases between them. The CDR3 sequence is 13 residues long. Germline lookup yields CDR1 SGHNT and CDR2 YENEEA.

This clone was seen more than once but under ten times. This CDR3 reads CASSLQGSEKLFF. The CDR3 DNA sequence: TGTGCCAGCAGCTTACAGGGAAGTGAAAAACTGTTTTTT. The rearrangement uses TRBV7-9 and TRBJ1-4, with a weak D call TRBD1 (5 bases). The germline V gene has CDR1 SEHNR and CDR2 FQNEAQ (reference sequence). The CDR3 runs 13 residues. V shed 2 bases and J shed 7 bases, with 8 bases lying between them.

The V gene is TRBV5-6, the J gene TRBJ1-2; TRBD1 agrees at 8 bases. The CDR3 extends over 16 amino acids. CDR1 is SGHDT, CDR2 YYEEEE, per germline. Trimming took 4 bases from V and 4 from J; bases not matched to a gene: 12. As DNA, the CDR3 is TGTGCCAGCAGCCGGGAGGCAGGGGGCTTGGGCTATGGCTACACCTTC. Its translation: CASSREAGGLGYGYTF.

The rearrangement joins TRBV7-2 to TRBJ2-7, with 7 bases aligning to TRBD1. CDR3 size: 13 residues. Trimming at V came to 7 bases and at J to 6 bases, leaving 9 bases not matched to a gene. Germline CDR1 and CDR2: SGHTA and FQGNSA. CDR3 protein: CASTREGGREQYF. Written as DNA, the CDR3 is TGTGCCAGCACCCGCGAAGGGGGCCGCGAGCAGTACTTC.

The rearrangement links TRBV5-5 to TRBJ1-1; 10 nucleotides match TRBD1. The V and J ends lost 1 base and 0 bases, in that order; junction bases with no gene match: 3. Germline-derived CDR1 and CDR2 are SGHKS and YYEKEE (reference sequence). CDR3 length: 16 amino acids. The CDR3 DNA sequence: TGTGCCAGCAGCTTGCGACAGGGGGCTCTGAACACTGAAGCTTTCTTT. Amino acids: CASSLRQGALNTEAFF.

A note on this clone: This same CDR3 is encoded by further DNA sequences in the sample. This chain joins TRBV19 and TRBJ1-5, with 7 bases lining up with TRBD1. The germline V gene has CDR1 LNHDA and CDR2 SQIVND (reference sequence). V was pared by 6 bases and J by 5 bases, with 7 bases of the junction left unmatched. The CDR3 length is 14 residues. The DNA for the CDR3 is TGTGCCAGTAGCCCCCAGGGGGGTTATCAGCCCCAGCATTTT. Protein sequence: CASSPQGGYQPQHF.

The chain links TRBV4-3 to TRBJ1-4; weak D call: TRBD1 (5 bases). CDR3 length: 16 residues. The ends were cut back, 4 bases at V and 5 bases at J, with 17 bases in the middle. Germline CDR1 LGHNA, CDR2 YSLEER. The CDR3, as DNA: TGCGCCAGCAGCCGCGGGGGGAACAACCCAAATGAAAAACTGTTTTTT. Protein product: CASSRGGNNPNEKLFF.

J is TRBJ2-2 and V is TRBV5-1; perhaps TRBD1 as D (6 bases). The CDR3 contains 14 residues. V lost 2 bases and J lost 5, with 10 bases in between. Germline-derived CDR1 and CDR2 are SGHRS and YFSETQ. CDR3 nucleotide sequence: TGCGCCAGCAGCTTACAGGGTCGAACCGGGGAGCTGTTTTTT. Translated: CASSLQGRTGELFF.

In DNA, the CDR3 is TGTGCCAGCAGCCCCGACAGGGGAAATTCACCCCTCCACTTT. This translates into CASSPDRGNSPLHF. This chain joins TRBV11-2 and TRBJ1-6, with 8 bases lining up with TRBD1. The V and J ends lost 5 bases and 7 bases, in that order; junction bases with no gene match: 4. The CDR3 consists of 14 residues. The V gene's germline CDR1 is SGHAT and CDR2 FQNNGV.

This clone has a handful of counts. V usage is TRBV7-2 and J usage is TRBJ2-7, with TRBD1 identical over 9 bases. Losses at the gene ends were 8 bases for V and 5 bases for J; bases not matched to a gene: 7. The CDR3 sequence is 13 residues long. CDR1 is SGHTA and CDR2 is FQGNSA in the germline V gene. The CDR3 bases are TGTGCCAGCGGCCGGGACAGGGTGAACGAGCAGTACTTC. Translating gives CASGRDRVNEQYF. Based on the CDR3 plus reference TRBV7-2 and TRBJ2-7, the full variable domain is GAGVSQSPSNKVTEKGKDVELRCDPISGHTALYWYRQSLGQGLEFLIYFQGNSAPDKSGLPSDRFSAERTGGSVSTLTIQRTQQEDSAVYLCASGRDRVNEQYFGPGTRLTVT.

The chain links TRBV5-1 to TRBJ2-2; 12 bases match TRBD1. CDR1 is SGHRS and CDR2 is YFSETQ in the germline V gene. The CDR3 is 17 amino acids. With V trimmed by 0 bases and J by 7 bases, 7 bases remained unmatched. CDR3 DNA sequence: TGCGCCAGCAGCTTGGGACCCGGGACAGGGGGCTTCGGGGAGCTGTTTTTT. Its protein is CASSLGPGTGGFGELFF.

The rearrangement links TRBV15 to TRBJ2-3; 11 bases are shared with TRBD2. V trimming: 3 bases; J trimming: 6 bases; junction bases outside the gene matches: 8. The CDR3 runs to 16 residues. Per the germline V gene, CDR1 is LNHNV and CDR2 is YYDKDF (reference sequence). CDR3 coding DNA: TGTGCCACCAGCAGCCTAGCGGGGGGACTCGCGGATACGCAGTATTTT. Its protein is CATSSLAGGLADTQYF. Filled out from reference TRBV15 and TRBJ2-3, the complete variable domain reads DAMVIQNPRYQVTQFGKPVTLSCSQTLNHNVMYWYQQKSSQAPKLLFHYYDKDFNNEADTPDNFQSRRPNTSFCFLDIRSPGLGDTAMYLCATSSLAGGLADTQYFGPGTRLTVL.

The gene calls are TRBV30 and TRBJ2-1; TRBD1 matches at 7 bases. CDR1 is GTSNPN and CDR2 is SVGIG in the germline V gene (reference sequence). With V trimmed by 3 bases and J by 0 bases, 2 bases remained unmatched. The CDR3 has 14 residues. For the CDR3, the DNA is TGTGCCTGGAGGGGGGACAGCTCCTACAATGAGCAGTTCTTC. This translates into CAWRGDSSYNEQFF.

The chain uses TRBV7-9 and TRBJ2-1; 13 positions agree with TRBD2. The germline V gene has CDR1 SEHNR and CDR2 FQNEAQ (reference sequence). The CDR3 spans 16 residues. The V gene end was trimmed by 5 bases and the J gene end by 7 bases; junction bases not matched to a gene: 8. CDR3 sequence: CASSARTSGSLNEQFF. Written as DNA, the CDR3 is TGTGCCAGCAGCGCTCGGACTAGCGGGAGTTTGAATGAGCAGTTCTTC.

This clone appeared a single time. The chain combines TRBV11-2 with TRBJ1-2; TRBD1 is a possible D gene (6 bases). This CDR3 has 15 amino acids. Deletions cut 6 bases from V and 3 bases from J, with 17 bases between. Germline CDR1 is SGHAT and CDR2 is FQNNGV. CDR3 protein: CASSAKQGNYYGYTF. The CDR3 DNA follows: TGTGCCAGCAGTGCTAAACAGGGAAACTACTATGGCTACACCTTC.